These 20 T cell receptor beta chains were all obtained from the same sample, sequenced in a study of blood T cell repertoires in COVID-19. Some clones are missing from TCRdb's copy, which holds only in-frame ones; the method was immunoSEQ multiplex PCR. The data contain fewer than 200,000 clones, approximately 80% of them singletons. The sequenced sample was peripheral blood. These receptors were obtained from a middle-aged woman with COVID-19, enrolled during active disease.

This chain connects TRBV18 to TRBJ2-5; no firm D call. V was trimmed by 0 bases and J by 0 bases, leaving 14 bases between them. CDR1 is KGHSH, CDR2 LQKENI, per germline. The CDR3 contains 17 residues. CDR3 DNA sequence: TGTGCCAGCTCACCACCCGGCAGGCCCCGGTACCAAGAGACCCAGTACTTC. It is translated as CASSPPGRPRYQETQYF.

J is TRBJ1-6 and V is TRBV5-6, with D perhaps matching TRBD1 (5 bases). V lost 6 bases, J lost 7 bases, and 11 bases lay in between. The V gene's germline CDR1 is SGHDT and CDR2 YYEEEE. The CDR3 contains 13 residues. As DNA, the CDR3 is TGTGCCAGCAAAGTGCGGGACAATTCACCCCTCCACTTT. Protein product: CASKVRDNSPLHF.

The chain combines TRBV5-5 with TRBJ2-7; 10 bases fit TRBD2. CDR1 is SGHKS and CDR2 is YYEKEE in the germline V gene (reference sequence). This CDR3 region has 17 residues. J gave up 2 bases and V 0 bases, and 8 bases lay outside the gene matches. This CDR3 is CASSLAAGGNPTYEQYV. The DNA of the CDR3 is TGTGCCAGCAGCTTGGCAGCGGGGGGGAATCCGACCTACGAGCAGTACGTC.

The rearrangement links TRBV28 to TRBJ1-5; D gene uncertain. The CDR3 has 14 residues. Germline V lookup: CDR1 MDHEN, CDR2 SYDVKM. V was clipped by 5 bases and J by 4 bases, with 12 bases between them. CDR3 coding DNA: TGTGCCAGCAGTCTTGACATTAAGAATCAGCCCCAGCATTTT. Amino acid sequence: CASSLDIKNQPQHF.

This sequence joins TRBV2 and TRBJ1-4, with 11 bases matching TRBD1. Germline CDR1 and CDR2: SNHLY and FYNNEI. V lost 7 bases and J lost 2; bases outside the gene matches: 3. The CDR3 covers 15 residues. In DNA form, the CDR3 reads TGTGCCAGCACGGGACAGGGGGTCACTAATGAAAAACTGTTTTTT. It yields the protein CASTGQGVTNEKLFF.

The count of this clone is one. The chain carries TRBV5-1 and TRBJ2-7, with 9 bases that match TRBD1. Germline V gene lookup returns CDR1 SGHRS and CDR2 YFSETQ. The CDR3 spans 15 residues. V was clipped by 0 bases and J by 7 bases; unmatched bases: 8. The CDR3 sequence: CASSLDRGQPQEQYF. The CDR3 DNA reads TGCGCCAGCAGCTTGGACAGGGGGCAACCTCAGGAGCAGTACTTC. The variable domain in full, completed from reference TRBV5-1 and TRBJ2-7, reads KAGVTQTPRYLIKTRGQQVTLSCSPISGHRSVSWYQQTPGQGLQFLFEYFSETQRNKGNFPGRFSGRQFSNSRSEMNVSTLELGDSALYLCASSLDRGQPQEQYFGPGTRLTVT.

Written as DNA, the CDR3 is TGCAGTGCGTACAGGGGCGATACGCAGTATTTT. This codes for CSAYRGDTQYF. The chain carries TRBV20-1 and TRBJ2-3; 7 bases agree with TRBD1. Per germline, CDR1 DFQATT and CDR2 SNEGSKA (reference sequence). V trimming: 6 bases; J trimming: 6 bases; junction bases outside the gene matches: 3. There are 11 residues in the CDR3.

This chain uses TRBV9 with TRBJ1-2, with D perhaps TRBD1 (6 bases). V shed 1 base and J shed 4 bases, with 11 bases lying between them. Germline assignment: CDR1 SGDLS and CDR2 YYNGEE. The CDR3 length is 14 residues. The CDR3 spells CASSVSGVSYGYTF. The CDR3 bases are TGTGCCAGCAGCGTATCAGGGGTTAGCTATGGCTACACCTTC.

This chain uses TRBV3-1 (or the pseudogene TRBV3-2) with TRBJ2-7; 12 bases are a match to TRBD2. The V segment lost 3 bases and the J segment 9 bases; nucleotides outside the gene matches: 9. Germline CDR1 and CDR2: LGHDT and YNNKEL (reference sequence). The CDR3 spans 15 residues. CDR3 in amino acids: CASSQTSGGVLGQYV. The CDR3 DNA is TGTGCCAGCAGCCAGACTAGCGGGGGCGTATTGGGGCAGTACGTC.

This clone was picked up one time. Here the CDR3 DNA reads TGCGCCAGCAGCTTGATGAGAGGAGAGAATGAGCAGTTCTTC. Its translation: CASSLMRGENEQFF. V is TRBV5-1 and J is TRBJ2-1, with D hard to call. V was pared by 1 base and J by 7 bases, with 12 bases between. This CDR3 spans 14 amino acids. From germline, CDR1 is SGHRS and CDR2 YFSETQ.

The sample holds many counts of this clone. The rearrangement uses TRBV25-1 and TRBJ1-1; D is unclear. Per germline, CDR1 MGHDK and CDR2 SYGVNS. The V end was cut by 2 bases, the J end by 7 bases, with 8 bases between. This CDR3 comprises 12 residues. Written as DNA, the CDR3 is TGTGCCAGCAGTGAAGCACACCATGAAGCTTTCTTT. As protein: CASSEAHHEAFF.

This sequence joins TRBV9 and TRBJ1-5; a possible D gene is TRBD1 (6 bases). The V and J ends lost 0 bases and 3 bases respectively, with 13 bases between them. Germline V gene data show CDR1 as SGDLS and CDR2 as YYNGEE. The CDR3 covers 16 residues. In nucleotides, the CDR3 is TGTGCCAGCAGCGTAGATTCGGGGACACTCAATCAGCCCCAGCATTTT. It specifies CASSVDSGTLNQPQHF.

V usage is TRBV27 and J usage is TRBJ1-5, with 8 positions matching TRBD1. The CDR3 is made up of 13 amino acids. Germline V gene data show CDR1 as MNHEY and CDR2 as SMNVEV (reference sequence). V was pared by 5 bases and J by 4 bases, with 1 base of the junction left unmatched. CDR3 in DNA: TGTGCCAGCAGTCGACAGGGGAATCAGCCCCAGCATTTT. It encodes CASSRQGNQPQHF.

This chain uses TRBV6-6 with TRBJ2-1, with 8 bases lining up with TRBD2. This CDR3 region has 15 residues. The V and J ends lost 6 bases and 4 bases, in that order; junction bases with no gene match: 8. The germline CDR1 and CDR2 sequences are MNHNY and SVGAGI (reference sequence). The CDR3, as DNA: TGTGCCAGCAGACCACTAGCGGAGGGTTACAATGAGCAGTTCTTC. Its protein product is CASRPLAEGYNEQFF.

The chain is built from TRBV2 and TRBJ1-3; D unclear. V shed 7 bases and J shed 3 bases, with 13 bases lying between them. This CDR3 has 14 amino acids. Germline CDR1 reads SNHLY; CDR2 reads FYNNEI. CDR3 amino acids: CASIPGSNGNTIYF. Here the CDR3 DNA reads TGTGCCAGCATCCCCGGGTCGAATGGAAACACCATATATTTT.

The rearrangement uses TRBV7-8 and TRBJ2-3; 7 nucleotides line up with TRBD1. This CDR3 has 14 amino acids. Germline loops: CDR1 SGHVS, CDR2 FQNEAQ. The V and J ends lost 5 bases and 3 bases, in that order; junction bases with no gene match: 5. Here the CDR3 reads CASSKQTGTDTQYF. The CDR3 DNA is TGTGCCAGCAGCAAGCAGACAGGGACAGATACGCAGTATTTT.

The genes are TRBV5-4 and TRBJ2-7, with D possibly TRBD2 on 7 matching bases. Germline V CDR1 and CDR2: SGHNT, YYREEE (reference sequence). The CDR3 loop spans 15 amino acids. V was cut by 2 bases and J by 7 bases, with 19 bases left in between. The CDR3 DNA reads as TGTGCCAGCAGCTTTCGTGGGGGGGCTGGGAGTGAGCAGTACGTC. Protein product: CASSFRGGAGSEQYV.

Here the CDR3 DNA reads TGTGCCAGCAGCTACAGGGTGGTGGGTGAAGCTTTCTTT. Encoded protein: CASSYRVVGEAFF. This chain joins TRBV12-3 or TRBV12-4 and TRBJ1-1; possibly TRBD1 for D (6 bases). The CDR3 covers 13 residues. V was pared by 6 bases and J by 7 bases, with 15 bases between.

The chain uses TRBV19 and TRBJ1-1, with TRBD1 matching 8 bases. Germline V CDR1 and CDR2: LNHDA, SQIVND (reference sequence). The CDR3 sequence is 14 residues long. V dropped 5 bases and J dropped 3; count of bases not matched to a gene: 5. The DNA of the CDR3 is TGTGCCAGTAGTCGGGACAGGTGGGACACTGAAGCTTTCTTT. Translation gives CASSRDRWDTEAFF.

This chain joins TRBV30 and TRBJ1-2, with D maybe TRBD1 (5 bases). The V gene lost 7 bases and the J gene lost 4 bases, with 19 bases spanning the gap. Germline CDR1 is GTSNPN and CDR2 is SVGIG (reference sequence). The CDR3 sequence is 14 residues long. In DNA, the CDR3 is TGTGCCTTATATTGGGGGGACGACTTCTATGGCTACACCTTC. Its translation: CALYWGDDFYGYTF.